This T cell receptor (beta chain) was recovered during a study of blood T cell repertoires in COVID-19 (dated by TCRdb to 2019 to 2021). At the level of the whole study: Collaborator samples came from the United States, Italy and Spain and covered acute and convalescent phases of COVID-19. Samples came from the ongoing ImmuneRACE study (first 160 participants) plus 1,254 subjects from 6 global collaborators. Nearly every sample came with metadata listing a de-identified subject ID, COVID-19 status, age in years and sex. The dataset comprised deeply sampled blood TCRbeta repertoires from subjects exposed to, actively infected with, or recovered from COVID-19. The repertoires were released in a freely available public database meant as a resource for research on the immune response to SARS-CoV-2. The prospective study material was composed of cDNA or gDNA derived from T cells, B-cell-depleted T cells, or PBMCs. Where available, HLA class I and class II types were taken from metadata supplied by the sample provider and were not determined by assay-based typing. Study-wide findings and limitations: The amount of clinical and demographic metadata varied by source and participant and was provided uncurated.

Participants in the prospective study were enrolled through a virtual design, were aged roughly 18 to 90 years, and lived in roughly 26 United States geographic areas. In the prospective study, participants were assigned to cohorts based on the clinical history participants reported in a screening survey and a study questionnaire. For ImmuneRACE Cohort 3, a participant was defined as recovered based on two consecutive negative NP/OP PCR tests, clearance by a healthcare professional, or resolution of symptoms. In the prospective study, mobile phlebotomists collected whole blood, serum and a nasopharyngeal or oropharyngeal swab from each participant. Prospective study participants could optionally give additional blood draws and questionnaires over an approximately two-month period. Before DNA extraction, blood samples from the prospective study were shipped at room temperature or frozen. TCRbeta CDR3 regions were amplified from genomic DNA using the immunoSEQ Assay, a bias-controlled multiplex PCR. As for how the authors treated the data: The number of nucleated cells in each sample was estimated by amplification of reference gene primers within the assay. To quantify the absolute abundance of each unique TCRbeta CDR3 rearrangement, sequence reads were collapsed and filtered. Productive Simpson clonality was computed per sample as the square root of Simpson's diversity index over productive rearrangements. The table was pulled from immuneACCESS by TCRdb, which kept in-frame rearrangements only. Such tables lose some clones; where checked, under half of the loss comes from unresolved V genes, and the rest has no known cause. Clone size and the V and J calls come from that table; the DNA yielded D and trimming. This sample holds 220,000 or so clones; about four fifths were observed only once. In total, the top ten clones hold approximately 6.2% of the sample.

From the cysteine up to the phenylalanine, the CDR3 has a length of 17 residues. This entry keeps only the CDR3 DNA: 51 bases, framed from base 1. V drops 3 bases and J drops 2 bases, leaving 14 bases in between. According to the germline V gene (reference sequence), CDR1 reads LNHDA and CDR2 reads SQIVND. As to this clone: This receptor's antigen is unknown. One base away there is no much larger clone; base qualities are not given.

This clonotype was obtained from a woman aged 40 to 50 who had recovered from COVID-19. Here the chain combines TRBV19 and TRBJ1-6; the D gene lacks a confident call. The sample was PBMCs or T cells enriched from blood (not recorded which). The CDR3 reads CASSMYAATTYNSPLHF. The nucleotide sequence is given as TGTGCCAGTAGTATGTACGCCGCGACAACCTATAATTCACCCCTCCACTTT.